The 8 T cell receptor beta chains in this list originate from one sample, sequenced in a study of read filtering for tumor transcriptome and immune sequencing. From 350 to 500 ng of RNA, a library with molecular barcoded alpha/delta and beta/gamma adaptors was made. MiXCR, run by TCRdb on the reads, gives a single entry per CDR3 protein. The table lists about 93,000 distinct CDR3 sequences, 20% to 25% of them singletons. Sequenced material: a population of CD138-negative cells sorted from bone marrow. The receptors originated from a donor aged 40 or older with multiple myeloma.

Many counts were recorded for this clonotype. The V gene is TRBV19, the J gene TRBJ2-2, with D possibly matching TRBD2 (6 bases). V was cut by 6 bases and J by 0 bases, with 11 bases left in between. The germline V gene has CDR1 LNHDA and CDR2 SQIVND (reference sequence). The CDR3 is 15 residues long. CDR3 region: CASRGEAANTGELFF. The DNA for the CDR3 is TGTGCCAGTAGGGGGGAGGCAGCGAACACCGGGGAGCTGTTTTTT.

This clonotype was recorded a few times. The chain employs TRBV5-1 and TRBJ1-5; tentatively, D is TRBD1 (6 bases). Between the trimmed V and J ends, which lost 1 base and 11 bases, there was a span of 16 bases. This CDR3 region has 14 residues. The germline V gene encodes CDR1 SGHRS and CDR2 YFSETQ. The CDR3 reads CASSLQQGGQSQHF. CDR3 nucleotides: TGCGCCAGCAGCTTGCAACAGGGCGGCCAGTCCCAGCATTTT.

J is TRBJ2-7 and V is TRBV2; either TRBD1 or TRBD2 may supply D (5 bases each). The V end lost 8 bases, the J end lost 2 bases, and 10 bases lay between the germline ends. This CDR3 region has 12 residues. Germline V gene data show CDR1 as SNHLY and CDR2 as FYNNEI. The CDR3 DNA sequence: TGTGCCAGCGGGACGGGGCCCTACGAGCAGTACTTC. Residues: CASGTGPYEQYF.

This clonotype was seen at least ten times. The chain employs TRBV28 and TRBJ1-1, with TRBD1 identical over 8 bases. The junction had 8 bases not matched to a gene; V was cut back by 4 bases and J by 4 bases. Germline V gene sequence: CDR1 MDHEN, CDR2 SYDVKM. The CDR3 sequence is 15 residues long. CDR3 nucleotide sequence: TGTGCCAGCAGTTCCCCCCGACAGGGGAGCACTGAAGCTTTCTTT. It encodes CASSSPRQGSTEAFF.

This clonotype was recorded at least ten times. This chain links TRBV28 with TRBJ2-2; 9 bases match TRBD2. Looked up from germline, CDR1 is MDHEN and CDR2 is SYDVKM. This CDR3 has 14 amino acids. Trimming took 7 bases from V and 3 from J; bases not matched to a gene: 3. The CDR3 here is CASNAGGDTGELFF. CDR3 bases: TGTGCCAGCAACGCGGGAGGGGACACCGGGGAGCTGTTTTTT.

This clonotype was observed at least ten times. The chain employs TRBV12-3 or TRBV12-4 and TRBJ1-3, with TRBD1 matching over 8 bases. This CDR3 has 18 residues. V lost 3 bases to trimming and J lost 0 bases; unmatched junction nucleotides: 10. DNA of the CDR3: TGTGCCAGCAGTTTGTATCCCATGGGACAGGCCTCTGGAAACACCATATATTTT. Translating gives CASSLYPMGQASGNTIYF.

In this sample, this clonotype turned up a few times. The chain couples TRBV19 to TRBJ2-5; possibly TRBD2 for D (5 bases). V lost 5 bases to trimming and J lost 5 bases, with 9 bases between them. This CDR3 comprises 12 residues. Germline V lookup: CDR1 LNHDA, CDR2 SQIVND (reference sequence). The CDR3: CASSRGSETQYF. The CDR3 DNA reads as TGTGCCAGTAGTCGTGGGAGTGAGACCCAGTACTTC.

The chain is built from TRBV18 and TRBJ2-7; 11 nucleotides agree with TRBD2. The CDR3 is 16 residues long. The V and J ends lost 1 base and 3 bases, in that order; junction bases with no gene match: 5. Germline CDR1 reads KGHSH; CDR2 reads LQKENI. As DNA, the CDR3 is TGTGCCAGCTCACCACATCAGGGACTAGCGGACTACGAGCAGTACTTC. This codes for CASSPHQGLADYEQYF. The variable domain in full, completed from reference TRBV18 and TRBJ2-7, reads NAGVMQNPRHLVRRRGQEARLRCSPMKGHSHVYWYRQLPEEGLKFMVYLQKENIIDESGMPKERFSAEFPKEGPSILRIQQVVRGDSAAYFCASSPHQGLADYEQYFGPGTRLTVT.